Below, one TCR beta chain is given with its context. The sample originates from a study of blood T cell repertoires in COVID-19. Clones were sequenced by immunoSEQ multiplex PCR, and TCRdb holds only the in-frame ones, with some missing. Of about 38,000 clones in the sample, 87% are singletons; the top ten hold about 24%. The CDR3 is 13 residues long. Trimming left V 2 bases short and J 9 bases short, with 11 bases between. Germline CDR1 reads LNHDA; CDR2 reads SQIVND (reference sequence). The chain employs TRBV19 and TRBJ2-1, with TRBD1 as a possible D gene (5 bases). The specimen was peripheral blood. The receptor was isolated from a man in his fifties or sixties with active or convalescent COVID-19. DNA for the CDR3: TGTGCCAGTAGTATACAGGGTTTGGGTGAGCAGTTCTTC. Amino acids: CASSIQGLGEQFF.